This T cell receptor beta chain was captured in a study of blood T cell repertoires in COVID-19. Study overall: Acute and convalescent COVID-19 specimens originated in the United States, Italy and Spain.

Original data processing: It was from reference gene primer amplification that nucleated cell counts were estimated. Sequenced by immunoSEQ multiplex PCR; TCRdb stores in-frame clones only, minus some. V and J calls and clone size are as listed in that table; D and trimming were resolved from the DNA. Here the sample spans over 400,000 clones, around 86% being singletons. The CDR3 totals 15 residues. The germline V gene has CDR1 LGHNA and CDR2 YNFKEQ. After removal of 4 bases from V and 8 bases from J, the junction contained 7 bases not matched to a gene. Specimen: peripheral blood. The V call is TRBV4-2, the J call TRBJ2-1, with 11 bases aligning to TRBD2. This TCR was sampled from a young woman with active or convalescent COVID-19. The CDR3 here is CASSPASGRRDEQFF. CDR3 DNA: TGTGCCAGCAGCCCGGCTAGCGGGAGGCGAGATGAGCAGTTCTTC.